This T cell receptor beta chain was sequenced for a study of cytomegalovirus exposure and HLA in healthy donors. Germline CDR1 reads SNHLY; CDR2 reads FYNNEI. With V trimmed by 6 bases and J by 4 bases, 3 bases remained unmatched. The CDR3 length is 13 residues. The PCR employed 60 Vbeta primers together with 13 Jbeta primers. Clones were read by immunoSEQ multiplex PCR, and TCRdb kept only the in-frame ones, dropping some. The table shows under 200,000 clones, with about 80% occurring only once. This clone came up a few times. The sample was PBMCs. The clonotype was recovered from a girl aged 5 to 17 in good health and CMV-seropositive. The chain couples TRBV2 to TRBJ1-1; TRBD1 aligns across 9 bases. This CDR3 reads CASRGDRATEAFF. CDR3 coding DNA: TGTGCCAGCAGGGGGGACAGGGCCACTGAAGCTTTCTTT.